The 5 T cell receptor beta chains presented below share a single source sample, sequenced in a study of blood T cell repertoires in COVID-19. Only in-frame clones appear in the TCRdb table, and some are missing; sequencing was by immunoSEQ multiplex PCR. The data hold about 150,000 clones, with around 84% observed a single time. Sequenced: peripheral blood. Receptors were obtained from a woman aged 60-70 years with COVID-19, enrolled during active disease.

The V and J genes are TRBV14 and TRBJ1-6; D may be TRBD1 (5 bases). The V end lost 0 bases, the J end lost 7 bases, and 10 bases lay between the germline ends. Germline CDR1 reads SGHDN; CDR2 reads FVKESK. The CDR3 length is 15 residues. CDR3 nucleotide sequence: TGTGCCAGCAGCCAAGAAAAAGGGGTGAATTCACCCCTCCACTTT. It codes for CASSQEKGVNSPLHF.

The V gene is TRBV27, the J gene TRBJ1-5; 7 positions match TRBD1. Germline values: CDR1 MNHEY, CDR2 SMNVEV (reference sequence). V shed 5 bases and J 6 bases; nucleotides not matched to a gene: 4. The CDR3 has 13 amino acids. The CDR3 region is CASSMTGTQPQHF. The CDR3 nucleotides are TGTGCCAGCAGTATGACAGGGACTCAGCCCCAGCATTTT.

The count of this clone is one. The chain combines TRBV18 with TRBJ1-1; maybe TRBD1 (6 bases). Germline V lookup: CDR1 KGHSH, CDR2 LQKENI. The CDR3 runs to 13 residues. V was pared by 3 bases and J by 8 bases, with 13 bases between. The CDR3 protein is CASSPARGEEAFF. Written as DNA, the CDR3 is TGTGCCAGCTCACCGGCCAGGGGCGAAGAAGCTTTCTTT.

The CDR3 bases are TGTGCCAGCAGCGTAGCTACGGCAGGGGGCGCGAACAATGAGCAGTTCTTC. Its protein is CASSVATAGGANNEQFF. This rearrangement joins TRBV9 to TRBJ2-1; 8 bases align to TRBD1. Germline CDR1 and CDR2: SGDLS and YYNGEE. V lost 0 bases, J lost 5 bases, and 10 bases stayed unmatched. CDR3 length equals 17 residues.

The V and J genes are TRBV6-5 and TRBJ1-1, with D unclear. The germline V gene encodes CDR1 MNHEY and CDR2 SVGAGI. This CDR3 has 14 amino acids. V dropped 2 bases and J dropped 1 base, with 8 bases sitting between them. The CDR3 loop is CASSYSGRNTEAFF. The CDR3 DNA reads TGTGCCAGCAGTTACAGTGGCAGGAACACTGAAGCTTTCTTT.